A selection of T cell receptor beta chains follows, all from one sample in a study of cytomegalovirus exposure and HLA in healthy donors. Repertoires were generated with immunoSEQ multiplex PCR, while TCRdb's copy carries only in-frame clones and drops some. The sample lists 80,000 or so clones, approximately 80% seen once, with 3% to 4% in the top ten. Sequenced: PBMCs. The receptors originated from a man aged 35 to 55 in good health and CMV-seronegative. The CDR3 runs from the conserved cysteine through the conserved F or W. A D gene is named only where the DNA matches it firmly. Not every row has a clone size; where given, it reads once, few, many or a size class.

j_call,cdr3_length,d_call,v_call,clone_size,cdr3_nt,cdr3_aa
TRBJ1-1,11,NA,TRBV20-1,NA,TGCAGTGCGCCATCGGGGACTGAAGCTTTCTTT,CSAPSGTEAFF
TRBJ1-2,14,NA,TRBV2,NA,TGTGCCAGCAGATGGACAGCTTCTGGCTATGGCTACACCTTC,CASRWTASGYGYTF
TRBJ2-7,16,NA,TRBV4-2,NA,TGTGCCAGCAGCCGAGATACTTCCAGCGGAGCCTACGAGCAGTACTTC,CASSRDTSSGAYEQYF
TRBJ1-2,16,TRBD1,TRBV28,NA,TGTGCCAGCAGTTTATTGGGGGCACAGGGGGGATATGGCTACACCTTC,CASSLLGAQGGYGYTF
TRBJ1-5,16,NA,TRBV13,few,TGTGCCAGCAGCTTAGGCATCGGAGGGCGCAATCAGCCCCAGCATTTT,CASSLGIGGRNQPQHF
TRBJ2-7,15,TRBD1,TRBV7-9,NA,TGTGCCAGCAGCCCTATGACAGGGGGCCCCTACGAGCAGTACTTC,CASSPMTGGPYEQYF
TRBJ1-1,16,NA,TRBV5-5,few,TGTGCCAGCAGCTTGGCCTTACAGAATTCCGCCACTGAAGCTTTCTTT,CASSLALQNSATEAFF
TRBJ1-4,15,TRBD1,TRBV7-3,NA,TGTGCCAGCAGCCCCCAGGGGGCGTCAAATGAAAAACTGTTTTTT,CASSPQGASNEKLFF
TRBJ1-1,14,TRBD1,TRBV6-1,NA,TGTGCCAGCAGTGCCGGGACAGGGGCCCCGCAAGCTTTCTTT,CASSAGTGAPQAFF
TRBJ2-5,13,NA,TRBV18,NA,TGTGCCAGCTCACCTCCGTCTGAAGAGACCCAGTACTTC,CASSPPSEETQYF
TRBJ2-3,13,NA,TRBV1,NA,TGCACAGCGGCCCTAGCGGGGGACCATCCGCAGTATTTT,CTAALAGDHPQYF
TRBJ1-5,18,NA,TRBV19,NA,TGTGCCAGTAGTATAGTTCGGACAGCTCTCGAAAGGAGTCAGCCCCAGCATTTT,CASSIVRTALERSQPQHF
TRBJ1-4,16,NA,TRBV6-1,NA,TGTGCCAGCAGTGAAGCCGGTAGGGGTGGAAATGAAAAACTGTTTTTT,CASSEAGRGGNEKLFF
TRBJ2-7,13,NA,TRBV2,NA,TGTGCCAGCAGTGACGGGCAGGGGACGTGGCAGTACTTC,CASSDGQGTWQYF
TRBJ2-3,16,NA,TRBV6-1,NA,TGTGCCAGCAGTGGCGAACGGGGTGGTCACACAGATACGCAGTATTTT,CASSGERGGHTDTQYF
TRBJ2-7,15,TRBD1,TRBV6-1,NA,TGTGCCAGCAGTGAGAGACAGGGGGTTCGCTACGAGCAGTACTTC,CASSERQGVRYEQYF
TRBJ1-2,15,NA,TRBV6-1,NA,TGTGCCAGCAGTGAACTGGCAGATCCGAACTATGGCTACACCTTC,CASSELADPNYGYTF
TRBJ1-2,12,TRBD1,TRBV27,NA,TGTGCCAGCAGTCCGGGACAGACAGTGTGGACCTTC,CASSPGQTVWTF
TRBJ2-3,15,NA,TRBV5-4,NA,TGTGCCAGCAGCTTGGAGGGTGGGGGGACAGATACGCAGTATTTT,CASSLEGGGTDTQYF
TRBJ1-3,14,NA,TRBV2,NA,TGTGCCAGCAGTGAACAGGGAGGGAGAAACACCATATATTTT,CASSEQGGRNTIYF
TRBJ1-2,15,TRBD1,TRBV5-1,NA,TGCGCCAGCACGGACAGGGGCACAGTTGGTCATGGCTACACCTTC,CASTDRGTVGHGYTF
TRBJ2-7,13,NA,TRBV15,NA,TGTGCCACCAGCAGAGTTCCCAGCTACGAGCAGTACTTC,CATSRVPSYEQYF
TRBJ2-6,14,NA,TRBV29-1,NA,TGCAGCGTTGAAGAGGGCGCTGGGGCCAACGTCCTGACTTTC,CSVEEGAGANVLTF
TRBJ1-5,15,TRBD1,TRBV6-5,once,TGTGCCAGCAGTCAGCAGGGGGGACGGAATCAGCCCCAGCATTTT,CASSQQGGRNQPQHF
TRBJ1-1,13,NA,TRBV11-2,NA,TGTGCCAGCAGCTTAAATAGGGGCACTGAAGCTTTCTTT,CASSLNRGTEAFF
TRBJ1-1,15,NA,TRBV9,NA,TGTGCCAGCAGCGTAGGCGGCAGGGCGAACACTGAAGCTTTCTTT,CASSVGGRANTEAFF